Listed here are 27 T cell receptor beta chains from one sample, sequenced in a study of blood T cell repertoires in COVID-19. The table came from immunoSEQ multiplex PCR; TCRdb's copy has only in-frame clones and leaves some out. This repertoire shows some 150,000 clones, about 79% found once; its top ten account for just over 9%. Specimen: PBMCs or T cells enriched from blood (not recorded which). The source is a man aged 50 to 59 who had recovered from COVID-19.

This chain uses TRBV7-3 with TRBJ2-3; the match to TRBD2 covers 11 bases. V lost 4 bases and J lost 10; bases outside the gene matches: 16. CDR1 is SGHTA, CDR2 FQGTGA, per germline. The CDR3 length is 17 residues. The DNA for the CDR3 is TGTGCCAGCAGCTCTTCTAGCGGGGGGCCCCCGTGGGGCGCGCAGTATTTT. The encoded protein is CASSSSSGGPPWGAQYF.

V and J are TRBV4-1 and TRBJ1-2; TRBD1 aligns across 8 bases. Looked up from germline, CDR1 is MGHRA and CDR2 is YSYEKL. This CDR3 has 15 amino acids. V was pared by 2 bases and J by 5 bases, with 7 bases of the junction left unmatched. The CDR3 DNA reads TGCGCCAGCAGCCAACGGACAGGGTTAGAATATGGCTACACCTTC. This encodes CASSQRTGLEYGYTF.

The genes are TRBV28 and TRBJ1-4, with 10 positions matching TRBD1. Germline loops: CDR1 MDHEN, CDR2 SYDVKM. The CDR3 is 17 residues long. Trimming took 6 bases from V and 3 from J; bases not matched to a gene: 10. The CDR3 DNA reads as TGTGCCAGCAGACGAGGACAGGGGGGGACTGCTAATGAAAAACTGTTTTTT. Translating it yields CASRRGQGGTANEKLFF. The full variable domain, with the rest looked up from reference TRBV28 and TRBJ1-4, is DVKVTQSSRYLVKRTGEKVFLECVQDMDHENMFWYRQDPGLGLRLIYFSYDVKMKEKGDIPEGYSVSREKKERFSLILESASTNQTSMYLCASRRGQGGTANEKLFFGSGTQLSVL.

This clone came up a few times. CDR3 nucleotide sequence: TGTGCCAGCAGTGAAACAGGAAGGTACGAGCAGTACTTC. This encodes CASSETGRYEQYF. The V call is TRBV25-1, the J call TRBJ2-7, with D perhaps TRBD1 (5 bases). Per germline, CDR1 MGHDK and CDR2 SYGVNS. V was clipped by 2 bases and J by 4 bases, with 9 bases between them. This CDR3 spans 13 amino acids.

The CDR3 DNA reads TGTGCCAGCAGCGTAGGAACAGGGGGGTCGGACGAGCAGTACTTC. Its protein product is CASSVGTGGSDEQYF. The rearrangement links TRBV9 to TRBJ2-7, with TRBD1 identical over 8 bases. V lost 0 bases to trimming and J lost 5 bases; unmatched junction nucleotides: 7. CDR1 is SGDLS and CDR2 is YYNGEE in the germline V gene. The CDR3 extends over 15 amino acids. The whole variable domain, filled in from reference TRBV9 and TRBJ2-7, reads DSGVTQTPKHLITATGQRVTLRCSPRSGDLSVYWYQQSLDQGLQFLIQYYNGEERAKGNILERFSAQQFPDLHSELNLSSLELGDSALYFCASSVGTGGSDEQYFGPGTRLTVT.

The V and J genes are TRBV2 and TRBJ1-5, with D unclear. The CDR3 sequence is 14 residues long. Germline CDR1 reads SNHLY; CDR2 reads FYNNEI. V was cut by 1 base and J by 7 bases, with 11 bases left in between. CDR3 sequence: CASSEGGVGQPQHF. For the CDR3, the DNA is TGTGCCAGCAGTGAAGGCGGGGTCGGACAGCCCCAGCATTTT.

The chain uses TRBV19 and TRBJ2-1, with 7 bases fitting TRBD1. V was pared by 10 bases and J by 8 bases, with 8 bases of the junction left unmatched. The CDR3 has 12 amino acids. CDR1 LNHDA and CDR2 SQIVND come from the germline V gene (reference sequence). The CDR3 bases are TGTGCCACACGACAGGGATCCCATGAGCAGTTCTTC. It specifies CATRQGSHEQFF.

The chain combines TRBV4-3 with TRBJ2-4; perhaps TRBD1 as D (6 bases). The germline CDR1 and CDR2 sequences are LGHNA and YSLEER. The CDR3 spans 14 residues. V gave up 1 base and J gave up 11 bases, with 15 bases separating them. The CDR3 DNA is TGCGCCAGCAGCCAAGCTGCGACAGGTGGGCTTCAGTACTTC. It is translated as CASSQAATGGLQYF.

The V call is TRBV19, the J call TRBJ1-6; D not certain. V was clipped by 5 bases and J by 9 bases, with 14 bases between them. This CDR3 has 14 amino acids. Germline lookup yields CDR1 LNHDA and CDR2 SQIVND (reference sequence). CDR3 DNA: TGTGCCAGTAGTGGAGGCCCAGGTTTTTCACCCCTCCACTTT. The encoded protein is CASSGGPGFSPLHF.

The gene calls are TRBV10-3 and TRBJ2-1; the D gene is possibly TRBD2 (6 bases). The V end was cut by 6 bases, the J end by 5 bases, with 26 bases between. The CDR3 contains 18 residues. Germline lookup yields CDR1 ENHRY and CDR2 SYGVKD. In DNA form, the CDR3 reads TGTGCCATCAGCCCCGCAGGGCTTAGCGGAGGGTTACACAATGAGCAGTTCTTC. Encoded protein: CAISPAGLSGGLHNEQFF.

The chain joins TRBV28 to TRBJ2-3, with 11 bases matching TRBD2. Germline V gene lookup returns CDR1 MDHEN and CDR2 SYDVKM. The J segment lost 5 bases and the V segment lost 5 bases, leaving 3 bases of the junction unmatched. The CDR3 has 14 amino acids. The CDR3 DNA is TGTGCCAGCAGTGGGGGACTAGCGGAAGATACGCAGTATTTT. This gives the protein CASSGGLAEDTQYF.

The chain recombines TRBV7-2 with TRBJ2-2, with TRBD1 identical over 7 bases. This CDR3 comprises 19 residues. CDR1 SGHTA and CDR2 FQGNSA come from the germline V gene. The V and J ends lost 3 bases and 3 bases, in that order; junction bases with no gene match: 16. As DNA, the CDR3 is TGTGCCAGCAGCTTCTTCCGGGACAGACTACTTTCCTACACCGGGGAGCTGTTTTTT. It codes for CASSFFRDRLLSYTGELFF.

The V gene is TRBV2, the J gene TRBJ2-7, with D maybe TRBD2 (6 bases). CDR1 and CDR2 (germline): SNHLY, FYNNEI. This CDR3 region has 15 residues. V gave up 5 bases and J gave up 0 bases, with 14 bases separating them. In DNA, the CDR3 is TGTGCCAGCAGTCGAGGACGGGAGATCTCCTACGAGCAGTACTTC. Translating gives CASSRGREISYEQYF.

The chain employs TRBV7-8 and TRBJ2-5, with D possibly TRBD2 on 6 matching bases. The germline V and J ends were trimmed by 5 bases and 7 bases, with 26 bases remaining between them. CDR3 length equals 17 residues. The germline V gene encodes CDR1 SGHVS and CDR2 FQNEAQ. CDR3 sequence: CASSVRLVRAIPRTQYF. The CDR3 region has the DNA TGTGCCAGCAGCGTACGACTAGTTAGAGCGATCCCCCGGACCCAGTACTTC.

This chain uses TRBV29-1 with TRBJ2-2; D may be TRBD1 (6 bases). Germline CDR1 SQVTM, CDR2 ANQGSEA. CDR3 length: 14 amino acids. V was trimmed by 7 bases and J by 0 bases, leaving 12 bases between them. CDR3 sequence: CSAPGQANTGELFF. The CDR3 coding sequence is TGCAGCGCACCGGGACAAGCGAACACCGGGGAGCTGTTTTTT.

The CDR3 DNA reads as TGTGCCAGCAGCTTAGACTGGAGCTCCTACAATGAGCAGTTCTTC. Protein: CASSLDWSSYNEQFF. This chain joins TRBV11-2 and TRBJ2-1; D is ambiguous. Trimming removed 0 bases from V and 0 bases from J, with 6 bases in between. CDR1 SGHAT and CDR2 FQNNGV come from the germline V gene. The length of the CDR3 is 15 residues.

This chain links TRBV6-1 with TRBJ1-4, with a weak D call TRBD1 (6 bases). The V end lost 3 bases, the J end lost 8 bases, and 16 bases lay between the germline ends. The CDR3 loop spans 15 amino acids. Germline V CDR1 and CDR2: MNHNS, SASEGT. The CDR3 is CASSDRTVGPEKLFF. The CDR3 DNA follows: TGTGCCAGCAGTGACCGGACAGTCGGACCGGAAAAACTGTTTTTT.

Worth noting for this clone: Its ends do not fully match the called genes, so a read error is possible. The rearrangement links TRBV7-7 to TRBJ2-3, with D perhaps TRBD1 (6 bases). The length of the CDR3 is 14 residues. Germline V gene data show CDR1 as SSHAT and CDR2 as FNYEAQ (reference sequence). In DNA, the CDR3 is TGTGCTAGCAGCGCAGGGGTGGGCACAGATACGCAGTATTTT. It yields the protein CASSAGVGTDTQYF.

The rearrangement joins TRBV5-1 to TRBJ1-6; D not resolved. The length of the CDR3 is 14 residues. Germline CDR1 is SGHRS and CDR2 is YFSETQ. Trimming took off 0 bases at V and 10 bases at J, with 11 bases between the two ends. The CDR3 sequence is CASSLGQERSPLHF. CDR3 in DNA: TGCGCCAGCAGCTTGGGTCAGGAAAGATCACCCCTCCACTTT.

The CDR3 coding sequence is TGTGCCACCAGTGATTGGACTAGCAAGAATGAGCAGTTCTTC. This translates into CATSDWTSKNEQFF. The chain employs TRBV24-1 and TRBJ2-1, with 8 bases that match TRBD2. Germline values: CDR1 KGHDR, CDR2 SFDVKD. The CDR3 runs 14 residues. V lost 2 bases, J lost 7 bases, and 3 bases stayed unmatched.

CDR3 nucleotides: TGTGCCAGTAGTATTACGAATAGGGGTAGGGAAAAACTGTTTTTT. This codes for CASSITNRGREKLFF. V gene TRBV19 combines with J gene TRBJ1-4; weak D call: TRBD1 (5 bases). V was trimmed by 3 bases and J by 8 bases, leaving 16 bases between them. CDR1 and CDR2 from the germline V gene are LNHDA and SQIVND (reference sequence). The CDR3 totals 15 residues.

The chain recombines TRBV6-6 with TRBJ2-7; TRBD2 matches at 11 bases. V was pared by 5 bases and J by 2 bases, with 14 bases of the junction left unmatched. Germline CDR1 is MNHNY and CDR2 is SVGAGI (reference sequence). The CDR3 runs to 18 residues. CDR3 in DNA: TGTGCCAGCAGTCTGAACGGACCGGGACTAGCGGTGACCTACGAGCAGTACTTC. Residues: CASSLNGPGLAVTYEQYF.

This sequence joins TRBV7-2 and TRBJ2-5; 8 nucleotides align to TRBD2. Trimming took 0 bases from V and 4 from J; bases not matched to a gene: 7. Germline CDR1 reads SGHTA; CDR2 reads FQGNSA. There are 16 residues in the CDR3. The CDR3 sequence is CASSLAASGPSETQYF. The CDR3 coding sequence is TGTGCCAGCAGCTTAGCGGCTAGCGGGCCATCAGAGACCCAGTACTTC.

CDR3: CASSPVQATNEKLFF. As DNA, the CDR3 is TGTGCCAGCTCACCAGTGCAGGCAACTAATGAAAAACTGTTTTTT. The chain uses TRBV18 and TRBJ1-4, with no clear D. The germline CDR1 and CDR2 sequences are KGHSH and LQKENI. The CDR3 covers 15 residues. V gave up 2 bases and J gave up 0 bases, with 7 bases separating them. Together with reference TRBV18 and TRBJ1-4, the CDR3 gives the full variable domain: NAGVMQNPRHLVRRRGQEARLRCSPMKGHSHVYWYRQLPEEGLKFMVYLQKENIIDESGMPKERFSAEFPKEGPSILRIQQVVRGDSAAYFCASSPVQATNEKLFFGSGTQLSVL.

This clone has a single count. The rearrangement uses TRBV4-1 and TRBJ2-2; possible D gene TRBD1, 5 bases. The CDR3 is made up of 17 amino acids. The V end lost 0 bases, the J end lost 6 bases, and 17 bases lay between the germline ends. Germline V gene lookup returns CDR1 MGHRA and CDR2 YSYEKL. CDR3 protein: CASSQDGQGLIAGELFF. CDR3 in DNA: TGCGCCAGCAGCCAAGATGGCCAGGGTCTGATCGCCGGGGAGCTGTTTTTT.

The rearrangement links TRBV24-1 to TRBJ2-5; TRBD2 aligns across 8 bases. Germline CDR1 reads KGHDR; CDR2 reads SFDVKD. The CDR3 runs 14 residues. The trim removed 5 bases at V and 7 bases at J, leaving 8 bases unmatched. Here the CDR3 reads CATSGASGSATQYF. DNA for the CDR3: TGTGCCACCAGTGGTGCTAGCGGGTCGGCGACCCAGTACTTC.

V usage is TRBV11-2 and J usage is TRBJ1-1, with D maybe TRBD1 (6 bases). The germline gives CDR1 SGHAT, CDR2 FQNNGV. The V end was cut by 4 bases, the J end by 8 bases, with 20 bases between. This CDR3 is 15 amino acids long. The CDR3 bases are TGTGCCAGCAGCTCAGACAGGAAGGGGATTGGGGAAGCTTTCTTT. This encodes CASSSDRKGIGEAFF.